The 25 T cell receptor beta chains reported below all come from one sample, sequenced in a study of blood T cell repertoires in COVID-19. Only in-frame clones appear in the TCRdb table, and some are missing; sequencing was by immunoSEQ multiplex PCR. Of about 180,000 clones in the sample, 70% to 80% were seen once. Material for sequencing was PBMCs or T cells enriched from blood (not recorded which). The source is a man between 60 and 70 years old who had been exposed to COVID-19.

The chain joins TRBV5-1 to TRBJ1-3; D possibly corresponds to TRBD1 (5 bases). The CDR3 is made up of 15 amino acids. Per the germline V gene, CDR1 is SGHRS and CDR2 is YFSETQ. Trimming took 1 base from V and 0 from J, leaving 8 bases between them. The CDR3 sequence is CASSLWTPSGNTIYF. The CDR3 nucleotides are TGCGCCAGCAGCTTGTGGACACCCTCTGGAAACACCATATATTTT.

The chain has TRBV5-6 and TRBJ1-2, with 8 bases identical to TRBD1. V was pared by 3 bases and J by 8 bases, with 9 bases of the junction left unmatched. Looked up from germline, CDR1 is SGHDT and CDR2 is YYEEEE. The CDR3 totals 14 residues. CDR3 in DNA: TGTGCCAGCAGCTCCCTGACAGGGGAGGGGGGCTACACCTTC. Translating it yields CASSSLTGEGGYTF.

This chain links TRBV5-1 with TRBJ2-1; 9 nucleotides agree with TRBD2. This CDR3 contains 15 residues. Germline CDR1 SGHRS, CDR2 YFSETQ. The V and J ends lost 2 bases and 8 bases, in that order; junction bases with no gene match: 8. This chain's CDR3 is CASSLKTSGGDEQFF. CDR3 nucleotides: TGCGCCAGCAGCTTAAAGACTAGCGGTGGGGATGAGCAGTTCTTC.

The chain has TRBV27 and TRBJ1-1; D might be TRBD1 (5 bases). Per germline, CDR1 MNHEY and CDR2 SMNVEV (reference sequence). The V end lost 5 bases, the J end lost 5 bases, and 24 bases lay between the germline ends. The CDR3 has 17 residues. The CDR3: CASSQGVEGTRGTEAFF. In DNA form, the CDR3 reads TGTGCCAGCAGTCAAGGGGTAGAGGGAACCCGGGGGACTGAAGCTTTCTTT.

CDR3: CASSYSRQSPLHF. CDR3 coding DNA: TGTGCCAGCAGTTACTCGAGACAATCACCCCTCCACTTT. The V call is TRBV6-5, the J call TRBJ1-6, with D hard to call. V was shortened by 0 bases and J by 10 bases, with 7 bases between the two germline ends. This CDR3 comprises 13 residues. CDR1 is MNHEY, CDR2 SVGAGI, per germline.

V is TRBV19 and J is TRBJ2-7; a possible D gene is TRBD2 (5 bases). Trimming cost V 3 bases and J 2 bases, with 17 bases left between them. This CDR3 contains 16 residues. The germline V gene encodes CDR1 LNHDA and CDR2 SQIVND (reference sequence). The CDR3 sequence: CASSIGLADYPYEQYF. The CDR3 DNA sequence: TGTGCCAGTAGTATCGGCCTAGCTGATTACCCCTACGAGCAGTACTTC.

This clone has more than one count but fewer than ten. J is TRBJ1-1 and V is TRBV18; TRBD1 matches 9 bases. The CDR3 totals 14 residues. The ends lost 4 bases at V and 7 bases at J; junction bases unmatched: 7. The V gene's germline CDR1 is KGHSH and CDR2 LQKENI. The CDR3 DNA is TGTGCCAGCTCACTACGGACAGGGGTGGATGAAGCTTTCTTT. Protein: CASSLRTGVDEAFF.

The genes are TRBV29-1 and TRBJ2-2, with 7 bases lining up with TRBD1. The V and J ends lost 7 bases and 8 bases, in that order; junction bases with no gene match: 7. In germline, CDR1 is SQVTM, CDR2 ANQGSEA. This CDR3 has 12 amino acids. CDR3 bases: TGCAGCGCAGGACAGGCGAGGGGGGAGCTGTTTTTT. Protein: CSAGQARGELFF.

This clone was recorded once. The chain links TRBV7-8 to TRBJ1-5; D unresolved. Trimming took off 2 bases at V and 4 bases at J, with 21 bases between the two ends. Germline V gene sequence: CDR1 SGHVS, CDR2 FQNEAQ. The CDR3 covers 18 residues. The CDR3 sequence is CASSLRRELREPNQPQHF. Here the CDR3 DNA reads TGTGCCAGCAGCTTAAGGAGGGAACTCAGAGAACCAAATCAGCCCCAGCATTTT.

A few counts support this clone. The junction departs from the called germline gene at one end, perhaps through a read error. The V and J genes are TRBV19 and TRBJ1-2; D unresolved. The CDR3 extends over 13 amino acids. Germline CDR1 reads LNHDA; CDR2 reads SQIVND (reference sequence). CDR3 DNA: TGTGCCACTATGAGTGGGGAGAGAACCAACTTCGACTTC. Translating it yields CATMSGERTNFDF.

This chain joins TRBV7-3 and TRBJ2-1; TRBD2 aligns across 11 bases. The CDR3 has 18 residues. Per the germline V gene, CDR1 is SGHTA and CDR2 is FQGTGA. J gave up 4 bases and V 1 base, and 9 bases lay outside the gene matches. The CDR3 loop is CASSLSMWVAGGYNEQFF. CDR3 coding DNA: TGTGCCAGCAGCTTAAGCATGTGGGTAGCGGGAGGGTACAATGAGCAGTTCTTC.

The chain is built from TRBV5-1 and TRBJ1-1; possibly TRBD1 for D (6 bases). This CDR3 spans 15 amino acids. Trimming stripped 1 base from V and 2 bases from J, with 12 bases between. CDR1 is SGHRS, CDR2 YFSETQ, per germline. The CDR3 region has the DNA TGCGCCAGCAGCTTGTTTCCGGGGACAAACACTGAAGCTTTCTTT. Its translation: CASSLFPGTNTEAFF.

This chain uses TRBV19 with TRBJ1-2; the D is unclear. CDR1 and CDR2 from the germline V gene are LNHDA and SQIVND (reference sequence). The CDR3 covers 14 residues. V lost 0 bases and J 8 bases, leaving 13 bases between the germline ends. The CDR3 loop is CASSIDDQDGGYTF. The DNA of the CDR3 is TGTGCCAGTAGTATAGATGACCAGGATGGGGGCTACACCTTC.

V is TRBV7-3 and J is TRBJ1-4; D possibly corresponds to TRBD1 (5 bases). V was trimmed by 2 bases and J by 2 bases, leaving 9 bases between them. CDR3 length equals 15 residues. Per germline, CDR1 SGHTA and CDR2 FQGTGA. The CDR3 spells CASSLGGRTNEKLFF. DNA of the CDR3: TGTGCCAGCAGCTTAGGGGGGAGGACTAATGAAAAACTGTTTTTT.

This clone was observed a few times. V and J are TRBV10-3 and TRBJ1-2; TRBD1 matches 9 bases. V dropped 6 bases and J dropped 8; count of bases not matched to a gene: 7. The CDR3 contains 13 residues. The germline V gene encodes CDR1 ENHRY and CDR2 SYGVKD. The CDR3: CAISSQGAVGYTF. Written as DNA, the CDR3 is TGTGCCATCAGCTCACAGGGGGCGGTGGGCTACACCTTC.

This clone showed up just a few times. This chain joins TRBV28 and TRBJ1-6; the D is unclear. CDR3 length equals 14 residues. From germline, CDR1 is MDHEN and CDR2 SYDVKM. Trimming cost V 5 bases and J 10 bases, with 15 bases left between them. The CDR3 region is CASSPRGNGSPLHF. CDR3 bases: TGTGCCAGCAGTCCCCGCGGGAATGGGTCACCCCTCCACTTT.

V is TRBV30 and J is TRBJ1-2; D is unclear. The CDR3 loop spans 12 amino acids. Germline V lookup: CDR1 GTSNPN, CDR2 SVGIG (reference sequence). The V end was cut by 2 bases, the J end by 3 bases, with 7 bases between. The CDR3: CAWSFTDYGYTF. The CDR3 coding sequence is TGTGCCTGGAGTTTCACAGACTATGGCTACACCTTC.

The chain is built from TRBV7-3 and TRBJ1-5; D uncertain. CDR3 length equals 15 residues. V was cut by 6 bases and J by 5 bases, with 17 bases left in between. Germline V gene data show CDR1 as SGHTA and CDR2 as FQGTGA. CDR3 in amino acids: CASSSDGREDQPQHF. CDR3 DNA sequence: TGTGCCAGCAGTAGTGATGGGAGGGAGGATCAGCCCCAGCATTTT.

There are a few counts of this clone. The chain is built from TRBV7-8 and TRBJ2-6; D possibly corresponds to TRBD2 (6 bases). The CDR3 sequence is 18 residues long. V lost 4 bases and J 3 bases, leaving 19 bases between the germline ends. Per the germline V gene, CDR1 is SGHVS and CDR2 is FQNEAQ. Here the CDR3 reads CASSSRGGALVGANVLTF. The CDR3 DNA follows: TGTGCCAGCAGCTCCCGTGGAGGGGCGCTAGTTGGGGCCAACGTCCTGACTTTC.

This clone has only a few counts. The genes are TRBV5-4 and TRBJ2-7; 9 bases map to TRBD2. V was clipped by 1 base and J by 3 bases; unmatched bases: 5. CDR1 is SGHNT and CDR2 is YYREEE in the germline V gene (reference sequence). The CDR3 sequence is 15 residues long. DNA of the CDR3: TGTGCCAGCAGCTTGAGGACTAGCGCGTTCTACGAGCAGTACTTC. Amino acid sequence: CASSLRTSAFYEQYF.

This chain connects TRBV21-1 to TRBJ2-7; TRBD1, the table's D call, was not compared with the DNA. TRBV21-1 is designated a pseudogene. This CDR3 has 13 amino acids. The CDR3 sequence: CATAERGLYEQYF. Here the CDR3 DNA reads TGTGCCACGGCCGAAAGGGGGCTCTACGAGCAGTACTTC.

This clone was recorded a few times. The same CDR3 can be traced to other DNA sequences in this sample. The J gene is TRBJ1-5, the V gene TRBV30, with TRBD1 matching over 8 bases. V trimming: 4 bases; J trimming: 4 bases; junction bases outside the gene matches: 6. CDR1 and CDR2 (germline): GTSNPN, SVGIG (reference sequence). This CDR3 has 14 amino acids. CDR3 loop: CAWTGQGGNQPQHF. Here the CDR3 DNA reads TGTGCCTGGACCGGACAGGGCGGAAATCAGCCCCAGCATTTT.

The chain combines TRBV11-3 with TRBJ1-1, with 12 bases identical to TRBD1. The CDR3 sequence is 15 residues long. CDR1 is SGHNT, CDR2 YENEEA, per germline. The junction had 7 bases not matched to a gene; V was cut back by 3 bases and J by 8 bases. CDR3 sequence reads: CASSFHRDRGREAFF. The CDR3 DNA is TGTGCCAGCAGCTTCCACCGGGACAGGGGGCGGGAAGCTTTCTTT.

The chain combines TRBV4-2 with TRBJ2-7; 9 nucleotides align to TRBD2. Germline CDR1 LGHNA, CDR2 YNFKEQ. This CDR3 spans 15 amino acids. J lost 6 bases, V lost 0 bases, and 6 bases had no gene match. The CDR3 loop is CASSQDVREGREQYF. CDR3 DNA: TGTGCCAGCAGCCAAGATGTGCGGGAGGGCCGCGAGCAGTACTTC.

This chain joins TRBV6-5 and TRBJ1-4, with D tentatively TRBD1 (6 bases). The V end lost 6 bases, the J end lost 3 bases, and 8 bases lay between the germline ends. Per the germline V gene, CDR1 is MNHEY and CDR2 is SVGAGI. The CDR3 is 13 amino acids. This CDR3 reads CASSKGANEKLFF. In DNA, the CDR3 is TGTGCCAGCAGCAAGGGGGCTAATGAAAAACTGTTTTTT.